The sequence of this T cell receptor beta chain was determined in a study of blood T cell repertoires in COVID-19. Study details: Samples representing acute and convalescent COVID-19 were sourced from the United States, Italy and Spain. Sources were T cells, B-cell-depleted T cells, or PBMCs; the material itself was cDNA or gDNA.

This clone was recorded a few times. Original analysis: Nucleated cell number was recorded as an estimate derived from reference gene primer amplification. The table came from immunoSEQ multiplex PCR; TCRdb's copy has only in-frame clones and leaves some out. V and J calls and clone size come straight from that table; D and trimming were deduced from the DNA. The table has about 150,000 clones, 82% seen once. The receptor was derived from a human donor with acute or convalescent COVID-19. The donor label of this sample is uncertain. Sequenced: peripheral blood.

The CDR3 reads CASSIGGAGANVLTF. DNA of the CDR3: TGTGCCAGTAGTATTGGGGGGGCTGGGGCCAACGTCCTGACTTTC. The chain employs TRBV19 and TRBJ2-6, with 7 bases identical to TRBD2. The CDR3 covers 15 residues. Germline CDR1 and CDR2: LNHDA and SQIVND (reference sequence). V shed 3 bases and J 2 bases; nucleotides not matched to a gene: 1.